The 8 T cell receptor beta chains listed next were all sequenced from one sample in a study of monozygotic twins with inflammatory bowel disease. No DNA is given; TCRdb re-called the 5' RACE reads and lists each CDR3 protein once. This repertoire includes around 150,000 distinct CDR3 sequences. Material for sequencing was blood. The source of these receptors is a human donor with ulcerative colitis or Crohn's disease, or a healthy co-twin of an affected twin (not recorded which).

The gene calls are TRBV20-1 and TRBJ2-1; TCRdb picks TRBD2, but there is no DNA to check that call. Germline CDR1 reads DFQATT; CDR2 reads SNEGSKA (reference sequence). The CDR3 length is 15 residues. The CDR3 protein is CSASRTPNAGNEQFF.

The V and J genes are TRBV7-9 and TRBJ2-3; TCRdb's D call of TRBD1 is untestable without DNA. This CDR3 spans 21 amino acids. CDR1 is SEHNR and CDR2 is FQNEAQ in the germline V gene (reference sequence). This chain's CDR3 is CASSNTNSGTGGIILADTQYF.

This chain uses TRBV29-1 with TRBJ2-7; the TRBD2 assignment by TCRdb is unverifiable without DNA. The germline V gene encodes CDR1 SQVTM and CDR2 ANQGSEA. CDR3 length: 16 residues. This CDR3 is CSVCSGTSGEAYEQYF.

This chain connects TRBV12-3 or TRBV12-4 to TRBJ2-3; TCRdb's D call of TRBD1 is untestable without DNA. The CDR3 totals 17 residues. CDR3 protein: CASNADKGTGGLVTQYF.

The J gene is TRBJ2-1, the V gene TRBV29-1; TCRdb calls TRBD2, which cannot be checked without DNA. There are 12 residues in the CDR3. Per the germline V gene, CDR1 is SQVTM and CDR2 is ANQGSEA. The CDR3 spells CSVEGDGNEQFF.

The genes are TRBV5-1 and TRBJ2-1; TCRdb outputs TRBD2, but without DNA this stays unchecked. CDR1 is SGHRS and CDR2 is YFSETQ in the germline V gene. This CDR3 is 21 amino acids long. The chain's CDR3 is CASSSTGTTPGLAGGYNVQFF.

V and J are TRBV6-1 and TRBJ2-6; TCRdb calls TRBD1, which cannot be checked without DNA. This CDR3 has 19 residues. Germline values: CDR1 MNHNS, CDR2 SASEGT. The CDR3 reads CASSPRTGKSPPGANVLTF.

The chain joins TRBV20-1 to TRBJ2-1; TCRdb gives TRBD1 as the D gene, but with no DNA this cannot be confirmed. The CDR3 sequence is 16 residues long. In germline, CDR1 is DFQATT, CDR2 SNEGSKA (reference sequence). The CDR3 sequence: CSAPGETGTSYNEQFF.